These 5 T cell receptor beta chains were sequenced from one sample in a study of T cell repertoires in cytomegalovirus infection. TCRdb redid the calling of the reads with MiXCR, one entry per CDR3 protein. The sample lists about 230,000 distinct CDR3 sequences; roughly 23% were seen once. The sequencing input was CD8+ T cells from PBMCs. The receptors shown here come from a human donor in good health (CMV status not recorded). Some clones in this sample may be carry-over from other donors' samples.

V is TRBV19 and J is TRBJ1-1, with 7 bases aligning to TRBD1. This CDR3 is built from 15 residues. In germline, CDR1 is LNHDA, CDR2 SQIVND (reference sequence). V dropped 8 bases and J dropped 1; count of bases not matched to a gene: 10. CDR3 nucleotides: TGTGCCAGTCACGAGGGGGCTCTCCCGAACACTGAAGCTTTCTTT. It yields the protein CASHEGALPNTEAFF.

This clonotype was found a few times. V gene TRBV12-3 or TRBV12-4 combines with J gene TRBJ2-2, with 9 bases matching TRBD2. The J segment lost 5 bases and the V segment lost 7 bases, leaving 8 bases of the junction unmatched. The CDR3 is 15 amino acids. CDR3 sequence reads: CASIFGTSHTGELFF. The CDR3 DNA follows: TGTGCCAGCATATTTGGGACTAGCCATACCGGGGAGCTGTTTTTT.

This rearrangement joins TRBV7-9 to TRBJ1-1, with no clear D. The CDR3 extends over 16 amino acids. Between the trimmed V and J ends, which lost 8 bases and 4 bases, there was a span of 23 bases. Germline V gives CDR1 SEHNR, CDR2 FQNEAQ (reference sequence). The CDR3: CASGSEIRTLPTEAFF. CDR3 sequence (DNA): TGTGCCAGCGGGTCGGAAATCAGAACCCTTCCCACTGAAGCTTTCTTT.

This clonotype was counted between two and nine times. The chain is built from TRBV28 and TRBJ2-7; TRBD1 agrees at 8 bases. CDR1 and CDR2 from the germline V gene are MDHEN and SYDVKM. V dropped 5 bases and J dropped 7; count of bases not matched to a gene: 7. This CDR3 is 13 amino acids long. The CDR3 DNA follows: TGTGCCAGCAGTATCACAGGGGGAGGAGAGCAGTACTTC. It specifies CASSITGGGEQYF.

A note on this clonotype: This may be a read error, as it is one base from a much larger clone. The J gene is TRBJ1-1, the V gene TRBV12-3 or TRBV12-4; D call uncertain. The CDR3 consists of 12 residues. Deletions cut 9 bases from V and 9 bases from J, with 17 bases between. The CDR3: CARRGTVYKAFF. Written as DNA, the CDR3 is TGTGCCAGGAGAGGTACAGTTTACAAAGCTTTCTTT.